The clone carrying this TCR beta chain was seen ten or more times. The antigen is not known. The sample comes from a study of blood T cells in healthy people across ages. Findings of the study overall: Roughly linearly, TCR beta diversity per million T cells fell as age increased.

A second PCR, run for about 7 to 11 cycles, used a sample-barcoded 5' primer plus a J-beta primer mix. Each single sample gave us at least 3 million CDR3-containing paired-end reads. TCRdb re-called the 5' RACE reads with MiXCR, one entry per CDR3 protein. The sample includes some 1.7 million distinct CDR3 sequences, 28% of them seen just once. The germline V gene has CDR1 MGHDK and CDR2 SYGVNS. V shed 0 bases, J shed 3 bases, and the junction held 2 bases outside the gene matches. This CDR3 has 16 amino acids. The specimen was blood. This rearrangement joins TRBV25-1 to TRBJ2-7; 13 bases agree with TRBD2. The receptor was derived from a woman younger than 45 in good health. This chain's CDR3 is CASSEYTSGRGYEQYF. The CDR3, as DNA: TGTGCCAGCAGTGAATATACTAGCGGGAGGGGCTACGAGCAGTACTTC.